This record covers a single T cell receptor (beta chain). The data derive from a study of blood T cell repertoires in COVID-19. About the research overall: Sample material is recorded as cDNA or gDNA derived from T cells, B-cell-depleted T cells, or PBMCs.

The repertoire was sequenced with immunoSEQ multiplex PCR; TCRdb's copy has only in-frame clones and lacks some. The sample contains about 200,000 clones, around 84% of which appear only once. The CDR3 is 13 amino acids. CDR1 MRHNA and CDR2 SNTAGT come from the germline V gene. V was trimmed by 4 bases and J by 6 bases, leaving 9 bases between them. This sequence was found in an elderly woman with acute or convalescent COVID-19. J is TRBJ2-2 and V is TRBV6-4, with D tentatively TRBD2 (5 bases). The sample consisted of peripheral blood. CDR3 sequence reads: CASSARVAGELFF. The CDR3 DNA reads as TGTGCCAGCAGTGCGAGGGTTGCCGGGGAGCTGTTTTTT.